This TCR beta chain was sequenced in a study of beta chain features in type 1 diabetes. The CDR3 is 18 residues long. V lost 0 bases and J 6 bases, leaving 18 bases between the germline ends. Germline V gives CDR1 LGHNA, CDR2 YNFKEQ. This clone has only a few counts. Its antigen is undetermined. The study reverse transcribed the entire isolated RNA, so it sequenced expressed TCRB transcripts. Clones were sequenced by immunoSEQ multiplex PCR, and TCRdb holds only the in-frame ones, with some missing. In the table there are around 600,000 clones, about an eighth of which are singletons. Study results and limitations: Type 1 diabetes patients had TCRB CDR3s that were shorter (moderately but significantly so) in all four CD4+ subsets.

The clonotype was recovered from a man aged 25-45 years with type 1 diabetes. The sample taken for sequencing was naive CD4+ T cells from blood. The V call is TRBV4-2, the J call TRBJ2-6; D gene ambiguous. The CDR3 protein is CASSQDTRYGTMANVLTF. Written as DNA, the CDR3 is TGTGCCAGCAGCCAAGATACCCGCTACGGAACCATGGCCAACGTCCTGACTTTC.